The 21 T cell receptor beta chains listed next were all sequenced from one sample in a study of cytomegalovirus exposure and HLA in healthy donors. Primers for the PCR totalled 60 Vbeta and 13 Jbeta. Clones were read by immunoSEQ multiplex PCR, and TCRdb kept only the in-frame ones, dropping some. This table lists about 120,000 clones. The sequencing sample was made of PBMCs. These receptors all come from a man aged 18 to 30 in good health and CMV-seronegative.

V usage is TRBV7-2 and J usage is TRBJ2-7; TRBD1 might be the D (8 bases). Between the trimmed V and J ends, which lost 4 bases and 1 base, there was a span of 14 bases. CDR1 is SGHTA and CDR2 is FQGNSA in the germline V gene. The CDR3 runs to 15 residues. The CDR3 DNA reads as TGTGCCAGCAGCTCGGGGGGACAGGCTTCCTACGAGCAGTACTTC. Translation: CASSSGGQASYEQYF.

CDR3 residues: CASRLQANTEAFF. The CDR3 nucleotides read TGTGCCAGCAGGCTCCAAGCGAACACTGAAGCTTTCTTT. The rearrangement uses TRBV6-5 and TRBJ1-1, with D uncertain. The CDR3 loop spans 13 amino acids. Germline V gene data show CDR1 as MNHEY and CDR2 as SVGAGI. V shed 6 bases and J shed 1 base, with 9 bases lying between them.

CDR3 amino acids: CASSGQNYGYTF. The CDR3 DNA follows: TGTGCCAGCAGCGGACAGAATTATGGCTACACCTTC. The rearrangement uses TRBV9 and TRBJ1-2, with a weak D call TRBD1 (5 bases). Germline V gives CDR1 SGDLS, CDR2 YYNGEE. This CDR3 contains 12 residues. Trimming pared 3 bases from V and 5 bases from J, leaving 8 bases between.

This chain uses TRBV19 with TRBJ2-3; a possible D gene is TRBD2 (6 bases). This CDR3 spans 15 amino acids. Trimming shortened V by 6 bases and J by 2 bases, and 15 bases separated the two germline ends. CDR1 is LNHDA, CDR2 SQIVND, per germline (reference sequence). CDR3 in DNA: TGTGCCAGTAGGCCCGGGACTTCCCTCACAGATACGCAGTATTTT. It yields the protein CASRPGTSLTDTQYF. The entire variable domain, with the rest obtained from reference TRBV19 and TRBJ2-3, is as follows: DGGITQSPKYLFRKEGQNVTLSCEQNLNHDAMYWYRQDPGQGLRLIYYSQIVNDFQKGDIAEGYSVSREKKESFPLTVTSAQKNPTAFYLCASRPGTSLTDTQYFGPGTRLTVL.

V is TRBV5-1 and J is TRBJ2-2, with no clear D. The CDR3 consists of 14 residues. Trimming took 4 bases from V and 5 from J, leaving 12 bases between them. Germline CDR1 is SGHRS and CDR2 is YFSETQ. This CDR3 reads CASSAISTTGELFF. DNA for the CDR3: TGCGCCAGCAGCGCTATTTCTACGACCGGGGAGCTGTTTTTT.

The rearrangement links TRBV7-8 to TRBJ2-2, with a possible D match to TRBD2 (5 bases). The length of the CDR3 is 16 residues. CDR1 is SGHVS and CDR2 is FQNEAQ in the germline V gene. V lost 0 bases and J 5 bases, leaving 13 bases between the germline ends. The CDR3 DNA reads TGTGCCAGCAGCTTAGCCGTAGCGTATGATACCGGGGAGCTGTTTTTT. This encodes CASSLAVAYDTGELFF.

The chain carries TRBV5-6 and TRBJ2-7; tentative D call: TRBD2 (6 bases). Germline assignment: CDR1 SGHDT and CDR2 YYEEEE. The CDR3 is 13 residues long. The ends were cut back, 3 bases at V and 4 bases at J, with 11 bases in the middle. The CDR3 protein is CASSWGDGYEQYF. The CDR3 nucleotides are TGTGCCAGCAGCTGGGGGGACGGGTACGAGCAGTACTTC.

V gene TRBV7-9 combines with J gene TRBJ1-1; 7 bases are shared with TRBD1. This CDR3 is built from 12 residues. CDR1 SEHNR and CDR2 FQNEAQ come from the germline V gene (reference sequence). The junction had 5 bases not matched to a gene; V was cut back by 5 bases and J by 8 bases. CDR3 sequence reads: CASSGDRVEAFF. Written as DNA, the CDR3 is TGTGCCAGCAGCGGCGACAGGGTGGAAGCTTTCTTT.

The rearrangement uses TRBV18 and TRBJ2-1; D ambiguous. Germline-derived CDR1 and CDR2 are KGHSH and LQKENI. The CDR3 spans 14 residues. Trimming removed 0 bases at V and 5 bases at J, with 8 bases between. In nucleotides, the CDR3 is TGTGCCAGCTCACCACCGTCCAGCGACAATGAGCAGTTCTTC. This sequence encodes CASSPPSSDNEQFF.

The chain joins TRBV14 to TRBJ2-7; TRBD2 is a possible D gene (6 bases). Germline loops: CDR1 SGHDN, CDR2 FVKESK. With 0 bases removed from V and 5 bases from J, the gap between germline ends came to 20 bases. The CDR3 loop spans 17 amino acids. The CDR3 loop reads CASSQDVAGSFPHEQYF. In DNA, the CDR3 is TGTGCCAGCAGCCAAGATGTCGCCGGGAGTTTTCCCCACGAGCAGTACTTC.

The rearrangement links TRBV28 to TRBJ2-7; D remains ambiguous. Germline assignment: CDR1 MDHEN and CDR2 SYDVKM. The CDR3 is made up of 13 amino acids. The V and J ends lost 2 bases and 4 bases respectively, with 9 bases between them. Written as DNA, the CDR3 is TGTGCCAGCAGTTTAAACTCACCTTACGAGCAGTACTTC. Translated: CASSLNSPYEQYF.

The chain uses TRBV11-3 and TRBJ2-1, with TRBD2 matching over 9 bases. Germline CDR1 SGHNT, CDR2 YENEEA. V was pared by 5 bases and J by 8 bases, with 10 bases of the junction left unmatched. This CDR3 is built from 15 residues. CDR3 coding DNA: TGTGCCAGCAGCCCAGGCTGGCGGGAGGGAGATGAGCAGTTCTTC. Amino acid sequence: CASSPGWREGDEQFF.

This rearrangement joins TRBV19 to TRBJ2-1, with D possibly matching TRBD2 (5 bases). Trimming took 6 bases from V and 0 from J, leaving 9 bases between them. This CDR3 is built from 14 residues. Germline assignment: CDR1 LNHDA and CDR2 SQIVND (reference sequence). CDR3 DNA sequence: TGTGCCAGTAGACCAGCGGACTCCTACAATGAGCAGTTCTTC. Its translation: CASRPADSYNEQFF.

In the case of this clone: Germline is not matched at one junction end, which may reflect a read error. Other DNA variants within this sample encode the same CDR3. This chain connects TRBV27 to TRBJ2-7, with TRBD2 matching 9 bases. The CDR3 length is 16 residues. Germline CDR1 reads MNHEY; CDR2 reads SMNVEV (reference sequence). CDR3 residues: CASSLSGLARSYEQYF. The CDR3 nucleotides are TGTGCCAGCAGTTTATCCGGACTAGCGCGATCCTATGAGCAGTACTTC.

The chain has TRBV28 and TRBJ1-1; D not resolved. Germline CDR1 and CDR2: MDHEN and SYDVKM. The length of the CDR3 is 13 residues. V was pared by 5 bases and J by 4 bases, with 11 bases between. The CDR3 nucleotides are TGTGCCAGCAGTCCCCCCGGGATCACTGAAGCTTTCTTT. Residues: CASSPPGITEAFF.

CDR3 loop: CASSRAGNREAFF. CDR3 bases: TGTGCCAGCAGCCGCGCGGGGAACAGGGAAGCTTTCTTT. V is TRBV4-2 and J is TRBJ1-1; TRBD1 might be the D (5 bases). The germline V gene has CDR1 LGHNA and CDR2 YNFKEQ. The CDR3 is 13 amino acids. V was clipped by 4 bases and J by 8 bases, with 14 bases between them.

Concerning this clone: Mismatch with germline at one junction end may stem from a read error. The rearrangement uses TRBV2 and TRBJ2-3, with D possibly TRBD2 on 5 matching bases. Germline V gives CDR1 SNHLY, CDR2 FYNNEI. The CDR3 is 16 residues long. The CDR3 protein is CANSESEGVGTDTQYF. DNA for the CDR3: TGTGCCAACAGTGAATCAGAGGGAGTTGGCACAGATACGCAGTATTTT.

CDR3 protein: CASSLLTGVNTGELFF. The CDR3 DNA reads TGTGCCAGCAGCTTGTTGACAGGGGTAAACACCGGGGAGCTGTTTTTT. The J gene is TRBJ2-2, the V gene TRBV5-8; 8 positions match TRBD1. The CDR3 is 16 amino acids. Losses at the gene ends were 1 base for V and 2 bases for J; bases not matched to a gene: 4. Germline lookup yields CDR1 SGHTS and CDR2 YDEGEE.

The chain is built from TRBV9 and TRBJ2-7; 8 bases are a match to TRBD1. J gave up 3 bases and V 0 bases, and 2 bases lay outside the gene matches. This CDR3 comprises 14 residues. Germline CDR1 SGDLS, CDR2 YYNGEE. The chain's CDR3 is CASSVGTGIYEQYF. The CDR3 DNA sequence: TGTGCCAGCAGCGTAGGGACAGGGATCTACGAGCAGTACTTC.

The rearrangement uses TRBV7-8 and TRBJ1-4; D is undetermined. The V gene lost 1 base and the J gene lost 0 bases, with 6 bases spanning the gap. The CDR3 is made up of 15 amino acids. The V gene's germline CDR1 is SGHVS and CDR2 FQNEAQ. The CDR3 here is CASSLVPATNEKLFF. CDR3 nucleotides: TGTGCCAGCAGCTTAGTTCCAGCAACTAATGAAAAACTGTTTTTT. The full variable domain, with the rest looked up from reference TRBV7-8 and TRBJ1-4, is GAGVSQSPRYKVAKRGQDVALRCDPISGHVSLFWYQQALGQGPEFLTYFQNEAQLDKSGLPSDRFFAERPEGSVSTLKIQRTQQEDSAVYLCASSLVPATNEKLFFGSGTQLSVL.

The chain links TRBV27 to TRBJ2-7, with a weak D call TRBD1 (7 bases). With 1 base removed from V and 0 bases from J, the gap between germline ends came to 13 bases. This CDR3 has 16 amino acids. CDR1 is MNHEY and CDR2 is SMNVEV in the germline V gene (reference sequence). The CDR3 bases are TGTGCCAGCAGTTTATTCCCGGGGGACAGCTCCTACGAGCAGTACTTC. Translating it yields CASSLFPGDSSYEQYF.